This entry lists 29 T cell receptor beta chains sequenced from one sample in a study of shared clonotypes between healthy human individuals. The data were produced by immunoSEQ multiplex PCR, yet TCRdb's version contains in-frame clones alone and is incomplete. The repertoire consists of 450,000 to 500,000 clones, with approximately 78% occurring once and the leading ten covering 12%. The source material was PBMCs. These receptor sequences come from a middle-aged woman in good health. Some clones in this sample may be carry-over from other donors' samples.

V and J are TRBV25-1 and TRBJ2-1, with TRBD2 identical over 9 bases. The V segment lost 1 base and the J segment 7 bases; nucleotides outside the gene matches: 14. The germline CDR1 and CDR2 sequences are MGHDK and SYGVNS. The CDR3 length is 18 residues. The CDR3 region has the DNA TGTGCCAGCAGTGAATCCGGTCGGACTAGCGCGAGAAGAAATGAGCAGTTCTTC. It is translated as CASSESGRTSARRNEQFF.

Only one count was recorded for this clone. V gene TRBV6-5 combines with J gene TRBJ1-5; 11 bases agree with TRBD1. CDR3 length: 15 amino acids. V shed 2 bases, J shed 4 bases, and the junction held 1 base outside the gene matches. Germline V lookup: CDR1 MNHEY, CDR2 SVGAGI. The CDR3 sequence is CASSYGTGGNQPQHF. CDR3 bases: TGTGCCAGCAGTTACGGGACAGGGGGAAATCAGCCCCAGCATTTT.

This sequence joins TRBV5-3 and TRBJ2-5, with 12 bases aligning to TRBD2. TRBV5-3 is placed among ORFs of uncertain function. J was trimmed by 4 bases and V by 0 bases; bases with no gene match: 10. The CDR3 is 18 amino acids. The CDR3 protein is CARSLVASGRALGETQYF. CDR3 DNA: TGTGCCAGAAGCTTGGTCGCTAGCGGGAGGGCCTTGGGAGAGACCCAGTACTTC.

This clone has just a few counts. CDR3 amino acids: CASSPDGTSGRNEQFF. The CDR3 DNA is TGTGCCAGCAGCCCAGACGGGACTAGCGGGAGAAATGAGCAGTTCTTC. The gene calls are TRBV9 and TRBJ2-1; 14 bases agree with TRBD2. After removal of 4 bases from V and 7 bases from J, the junction contained 7 bases not matched to a gene. The CDR3 sequence is 16 residues long. In germline, CDR1 is SGDLS, CDR2 YYNGEE.

The sample holds a few counts of this clone. V is TRBV14 and J is TRBJ2-1, with D uncertain. Trimming took 0 bases from V and 4 from J, leaving 10 bases between them. Germline-derived CDR1 and CDR2 are SGHDN and FVKESK. The CDR3 runs 15 residues. Written as DNA, the CDR3 is TGTGCCAGCAGCCAAGAGTTTGTGGGGTACAATGAGCAGTTCTTC. It encodes CASSQEFVGYNEQFF.

The chain employs TRBV18 and TRBJ1-1; 7 bases agree with TRBD1. Germline V lookup: CDR1 KGHSH, CDR2 LQKENI. Losses at the gene ends were 3 bases for V and 3 bases for J; bases not matched to a gene: 7. This CDR3 region has 15 residues. The CDR3 sequence is CASSPLGGEDTEAFF. CDR3 coding DNA: TGTGCCAGCTCACCCTTAGGGGGCGAAGACACTGAAGCTTTCTTT.

This clone showed up just once. The rearrangement joins TRBV6-1 to TRBJ2-7; possible D gene TRBD1, 6 bases. CDR1 and CDR2 (germline): MNHNS, SASEGT. The CDR3 loop spans 12 amino acids. V was pared by 10 bases and J by 0 bases, with 10 bases between. In nucleotides, the CDR3 is TGTGCCACCCGACAGGACTCCTACGAGCAGTACTTC. It codes for CATRQDSYEQYF.

The rearrangement uses TRBV28 and TRBJ1-2, with a possible D match to TRBD1 (6 bases). The germline CDR1 and CDR2 sequences are MDHEN and SYDVKM. Trimming removed 7 bases at V and 7 bases at J, with 16 bases between. There are 13 residues in the CDR3. The DNA of the CDR3 is TGTGCCAGCACGGGGCCCAGGGGTGGTGGCTACACCTTC. Its translation: CASTGPRGGGYTF.

This chain joins TRBV18 and TRBJ1-4; no definite D call. The germline V and J ends were trimmed by 3 bases and 7 bases, with 15 bases remaining between them. CDR1 KGHSH and CDR2 LQKENI come from the germline V gene. The length of the CDR3 is 15 residues. In DNA form, the CDR3 reads TGTGCCAGCTCACCCGCCATGTGGGGAGGTGAAAAACTGTTTTTT. It specifies CASSPAMWGGEKLFF.

V gene TRBV19 combines with J gene TRBJ1-4; TRBD1 matches at 8 bases. Looked up from germline, CDR1 is LNHDA and CDR2 is SQIVND (reference sequence). The J segment lost 5 bases and the V segment lost 4 bases, leaving 9 bases of the junction unmatched. The CDR3 runs 16 residues. CDR3 amino acids: CASSKVSAGGNEKLFF. The CDR3 nucleotides read TGTGCCAGTAGTAAGGTCTCGGCAGGGGGCAATGAAAAACTGTTTTTT.

The V gene is TRBV6-5, the J gene TRBJ2-2; D remains unclear. CDR1 and CDR2 from the germline V gene are MNHEY and SVGAGI. CDR3 length: 12 amino acids. V was shortened by 6 bases and J by 2 bases, with 4 bases between the two germline ends. CDR3 nucleotides: TGTGCCAGCAGCTCAAACACCGGGGAGCTGTTTTTT. Its protein is CASSSNTGELFF.

The chain uses TRBV11-2 and TRBJ2-6; D unclear. Germline V lookup: CDR1 SGHAT, CDR2 FQNNGV. Trimming stripped 6 bases from V and 1 base from J, with 10 bases between. This CDR3 spans 15 amino acids. The CDR3 DNA sequence: TGTGCCAGCAGGACCCAAAGGTCTGGGGCCAACGTCCTGACTTTC. The encoded protein is CASRTQRSGANVLTF. The whole variable domain, remainder taken from reference TRBV11-2 and TRBJ2-6, is EAGVAQSPRYKIIEKRQSVAFWCNPISGHATLYWYQQILGQGPKLLIQFQNNGVVDDSQLPKDRFSAERLKGVDSTLKIQPAKLEDSAVYLCASRTQRSGANVLTFGAGSRLTVL.

This clone was seen a few times. DNA of the CDR3: TGTGCCACCAGCTCCGTAGCGGGAGGCGGGGAGCTGTTTTTT. It codes for CATSSVAGGGELFF. This chain connects TRBV15 to TRBJ2-2; 10 positions agree with TRBD2. The CDR3 contains 14 residues. V dropped 5 bases and J dropped 7; count of bases not matched to a gene: 4. CDR1 LNHNV and CDR2 YYDKDF come from the germline V gene (reference sequence).

The CDR3 sequence: CASSRLTGTNTEAFF. CDR3 nucleotides: TGTGCCAGCAGCCGACTTACAGGGACGAACACTGAAGCTTTCTTT. This chain links TRBV11-1 with TRBJ1-1; D may be TRBD1 (6 bases). With 5 bases removed from V and 1 base from J, the gap between germline ends came to 14 bases. Germline CDR1 and CDR2: SGHAT and FQDESV (reference sequence). The length of the CDR3 is 15 residues. The full variable domain, rest sourced from reference TRBV11-1 and TRBJ1-1, is EAEVAQSPRYKITEKSQAVAFWCDPISGHATLYWYRQILGQGPELLVQFQDESVVDDSQLPKDRFSAERLKGVDSTLKIQPAELGDSAMYLCASSRLTGTNTEAFFGQGTRLTVV.

The chain uses TRBV28 and TRBJ1-1; TRBD1 might be the D (5 bases). Trimming shortened V by 3 bases and J by 10 bases, and 21 bases separated the two germline ends. The length of the CDR3 is 15 residues. CDR1 MDHEN and CDR2 SYDVKM come from the germline V gene. The DNA of the CDR3 is TGTGCCAGCAGTTTCGGGACCGACTCTTATTGGGGAGCTTTCTTT. Its protein product is CASSFGTDSYWGAFF.

This rearrangement joins TRBV19 to TRBJ1-2, with no clear D. CDR3 length: 13 amino acids. Trimming took off 3 bases at V and 5 bases at J, with 10 bases between the two ends. Germline V gene data show CDR1 as LNHDA and CDR2 as SQIVND (reference sequence). CDR3 coding DNA: TGTGCCAGTAGTATTTTAACAGCTTATGGCTACACCTTC. Translated, it gives CASSILTAYGYTF.

V gene TRBV28 combines with J gene TRBJ2-3; D uncertain. V lost 6 bases and J lost 1, with 14 bases in between. This CDR3 has 15 residues. CDR1 and CDR2 (germline): MDHEN, SYDVKM. The chain's CDR3 is CASSSPGRGTDTQYF. The CDR3 nucleotides read TGTGCCAGCAGCTCCCCCGGCCGCGGCACAGATACGCAGTATTTT.

This clone appeared a few times. The rearrangement links TRBV18 to TRBJ1-1; TRBD1 is a possible D gene (6 bases). CDR1 KGHSH and CDR2 LQKENI come from the germline V gene. Trimming pared 2 bases from V and 1 base from J, leaving 8 bases between. CDR3 length equals 14 residues. CDR3 sequence (DNA): TGTGCCAGCTCACCAGGGACACAGAACACTGAAGCTTTCTTT. As protein: CASSPGTQNTEAFF.

The chain carries TRBV5-8 and TRBJ1-1; no firm D call. The V gene lost 0 bases and the J gene lost 5 bases, with 8 bases spanning the gap. Germline values: CDR1 SGHTS, CDR2 YDEGEE. This CDR3 is built from 13 residues. As DNA, the CDR3 is TGTGCCAGCAGCTTGGACAGTCCTACTGAAGCTTTCTTT. Amino acids: CASSLDSPTEAFF.

At least ten counts were recorded for this clone. The chain couples TRBV5-6 to TRBJ2-2; 8 bases fit TRBD1. Losses at the gene ends were 0 bases for V and 4 bases for J; bases not matched to a gene: 8. Per germline, CDR1 SGHDT and CDR2 YYEEEE. The CDR3 spans 17 residues. The CDR3: CASSLAGEQGATGELFF. In DNA, the CDR3 is TGTGCCAGCAGCTTGGCCGGGGAGCAGGGGGCCACCGGGGAGCTGTTTTTT. The whole variable domain, remainder taken from reference TRBV5-6 and TRBJ2-2, is DAGVTQSPTHLIKTRGQQVTLRCSPKSGHDTVSWYQQALGQGPQFIFQYYEEEERQRGNFPDRFSGHQFPNYSSELNVNALLLGDSALYLCASSLAGEQGATGELFFGEGSRLTVL.

V and J are TRBV29-1 and TRBJ2-3; D gene unclear. There are 13 residues in the CDR3. Germline CDR1 reads SQVTM; CDR2 reads ANQGSEA. Trimming took 6 bases from V and 7 from J, leaving 17 bases between them. In DNA form, the CDR3 reads TGCAGCGTACGGGTGACGACGGGTTATACGCAGTATTTT. It encodes CSVRVTTGYTQYF.

The genes are TRBV4-1 and TRBJ2-7, with TRBD1 matching 7 bases. Germline assignment: CDR1 MGHRA and CDR2 YSYEKL. The CDR3 contains 16 residues. V lost 0 bases to trimming and J lost 2 bases; unmatched junction nucleotides: 7. CDR3 residues: CASSQDPDGTAYEQYF. The CDR3 region has the DNA TGCGCCAGCAGCCAAGACCCCGACGGGACAGCCTACGAGCAGTACTTC.

The chain couples TRBV9 to TRBJ2-1; D could derive from TRBD1 or TRBD2 (5 bases each). The CDR3 is made up of 13 amino acids. The V end lost 7 bases, the J end lost 7 bases, and 15 bases lay between the germline ends. Germline-derived CDR1 and CDR2 are SGDLS and YYNGEE. The CDR3 DNA reads as TGTGCCAGCTCCGGGACCCAATGGAATGAGCAGTTCTTC. This sequence encodes CASSGTQWNEQFF. The whole variable domain, filled in from reference TRBV9 and TRBJ2-1, reads DSGVTQTPKHLITATGQRVTLRCSPRSGDLSVYWYQQSLDQGLQFLIQYYNGEERAKGNILERFSAQQFPDLHSELNLSSLELGDSALYFCASSGTQWNEQFFGPGTRLTVL.

The CDR3: CASSRSQETQYF. The CDR3 bases are TGTGCCAGCAGCAGGAGCCAAGAGACCCAGTACTTC. The V gene is TRBV7-8, the J gene TRBJ2-5; D is unclear. CDR3 length: 12 residues. Germline values: CDR1 SGHVS, CDR2 FQNEAQ. Trimming shortened V by 5 bases and J by 1 base, and 5 bases separated the two germline ends.

This chain links TRBV4-3 with TRBJ2-7; D is perhaps TRBD1 (6 bases). Trimming shortened V by 0 bases and J by 2 bases, and 11 bases separated the two germline ends. Germline V gene data show CDR1 as LGHNA and CDR2 as YSLEER. This CDR3 contains 15 residues. CDR3 bases: TGCGCCAGCAGCCAAGAAAGGGGGACGGCCTACGAGCAGTACTTC. Protein sequence: CASSQERGTAYEQYF.

The J gene is TRBJ1-1, the V gene TRBV7-6; D call uncertain. This CDR3 is 15 amino acids long. Germline CDR1 and CDR2: SGHVS and FNYEAQ. V lost 5 bases to trimming and J lost 3 bases, with 16 bases between them. The CDR3 here is CASSKRVAMDTEAFF. The CDR3 region has the DNA TGTGCCAGCAGCAAGAGGGTAGCCATGGACACTGAAGCTTTCTTT.

This sequence joins TRBV7-6 and TRBJ2-7, with D possibly TRBD1 on 6 matching bases. This CDR3 region has 14 residues. CDR1 is SGHVS and CDR2 is FNYEAQ in the germline V gene. V was clipped by 5 bases and J by 4 bases, with 15 bases between them. The DNA of the CDR3 is TGTGCCAGCAGCGCCCGTCAGGGACAATACGAGCAGTACTTC. Its translation is CASSARQGQYEQYF.

This sequence joins TRBV6-1 and TRBJ1-4; TRBD1 aligns across 10 bases. CDR1 MNHNS and CDR2 SASEGT come from the germline V gene. CDR3 length: 15 residues. Losses at the gene ends were 4 bases for V and 7 bases for J; bases not matched to a gene: 6. The CDR3: CASSGGQGTAEKLFF. DNA of the CDR3: TGTGCCAGCAGTGGGGGACAGGGGACGGCTGAAAAACTGTTTTTT.

The chain links TRBV25-1 to TRBJ2-1, with 9 bases fitting TRBD2. CDR3 length: 16 amino acids. In germline, CDR1 is MGHDK, CDR2 SYGVNS. The trim removed 4 bases at V and 9 bases at J, leaving 13 bases unmatched. This chain's CDR3 is CASSAPGLAGVREQFF. As DNA, the CDR3 is TGTGCCAGCAGTGCCCCGGGACTAGCTGGCGTTCGTGAGCAGTTCTTC.